This T cell receptor (beta chain) was recovered during a study of blood T cells in healthy people across ages. Next came a second PCR, run for about 7 to 12 cycles, which used a sample-barcoded 5' primer along with a J-beta primer mix. TCRdb re-derived calls from the 5' RACE reads in MiXCR, one entry per CDR3 protein. The sample includes some 750,000 distinct CDR3 sequences, over 20% of them seen just once. The germline V gene encodes CDR1 SGHTA and CDR2 FQGNSA. J lost 6 bases, V lost 0 bases, and 12 bases had no gene match. The CDR3 is made up of 17 amino acids. This clonotype was detected a few times. Its cognate antigen is unknown. Study-level findings and limits: Per million T cells, the diversity of TCR beta decreased roughly linearly as age advanced.

The material sequenced was blood. The chain recombines TRBV7-2 with TRBJ2-3; 7 positions agree with TRBD1. This TCR was sampled from a man in his 70s in good health. CDR3 sequence reads: CASSLALWGQKADTQYF. In nucleotides, the CDR3 is TGTGCCAGCAGCTTAGCGCTTTGGGGACAGAAGGCGGATACGCAGTATTTT.